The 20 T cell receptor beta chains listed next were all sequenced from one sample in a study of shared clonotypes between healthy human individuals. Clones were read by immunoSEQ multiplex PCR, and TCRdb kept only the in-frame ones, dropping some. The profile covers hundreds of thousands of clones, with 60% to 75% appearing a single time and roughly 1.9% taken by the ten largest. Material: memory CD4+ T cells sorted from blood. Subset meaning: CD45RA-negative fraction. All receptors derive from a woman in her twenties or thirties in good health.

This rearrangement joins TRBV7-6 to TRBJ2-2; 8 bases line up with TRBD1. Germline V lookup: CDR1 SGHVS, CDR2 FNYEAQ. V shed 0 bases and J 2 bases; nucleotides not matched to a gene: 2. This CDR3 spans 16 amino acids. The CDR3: CASSLATGGNTGELFF. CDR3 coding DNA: TGTGCCAGCAGCTTAGCCACAGGGGGTAACACCGGGGAGCTGTTTTTT.

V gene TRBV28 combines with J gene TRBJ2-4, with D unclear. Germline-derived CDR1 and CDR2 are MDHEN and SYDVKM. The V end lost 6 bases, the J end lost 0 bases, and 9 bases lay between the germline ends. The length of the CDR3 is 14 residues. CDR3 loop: CASRKRLAKNIQYF. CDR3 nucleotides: TGTGCCAGCAGGAAAAGATTAGCCAAAAACATTCAGTACTTC.

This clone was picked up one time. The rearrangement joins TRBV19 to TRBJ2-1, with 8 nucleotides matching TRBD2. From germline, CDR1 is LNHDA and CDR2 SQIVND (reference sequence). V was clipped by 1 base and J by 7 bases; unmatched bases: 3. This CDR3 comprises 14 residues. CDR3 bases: TGTGCCAGTAGTATAGCGGTAGCGGGAAATGAGCAGTTCTTC. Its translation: CASSIAVAGNEQFF.

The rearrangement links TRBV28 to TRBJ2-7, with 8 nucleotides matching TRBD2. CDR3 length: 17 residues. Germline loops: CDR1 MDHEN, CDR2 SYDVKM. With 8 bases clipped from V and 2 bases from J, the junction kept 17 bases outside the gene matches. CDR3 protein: CASRGTRAGVGTYEQYF. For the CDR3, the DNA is TGTGCCAGCCGAGGTACGAGAGCGGGAGTGGGAACCTACGAGCAGTACTTC.

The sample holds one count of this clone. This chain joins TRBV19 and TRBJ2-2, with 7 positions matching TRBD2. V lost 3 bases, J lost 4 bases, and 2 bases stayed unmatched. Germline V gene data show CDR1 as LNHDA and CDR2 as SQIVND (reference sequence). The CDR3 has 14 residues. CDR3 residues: CASSMASGTGELFF. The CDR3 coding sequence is TGTGCCAGTAGTATGGCTAGCGGCACCGGGGAGCTGTTTTTT.

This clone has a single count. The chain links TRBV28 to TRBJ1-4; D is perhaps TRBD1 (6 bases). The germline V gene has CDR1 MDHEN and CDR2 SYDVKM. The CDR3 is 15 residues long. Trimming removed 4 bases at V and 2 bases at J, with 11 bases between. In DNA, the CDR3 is TGTGCCAGCAGTTCAGGGGACTCGACTAATGAAAAACTGTTTTTT. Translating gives CASSSGDSTNEKLFF.

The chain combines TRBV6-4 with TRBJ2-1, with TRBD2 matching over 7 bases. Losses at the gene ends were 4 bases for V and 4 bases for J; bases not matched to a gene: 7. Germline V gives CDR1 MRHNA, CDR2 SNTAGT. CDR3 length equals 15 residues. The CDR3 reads CASSVIAGSYNEQFF. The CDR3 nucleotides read TGTGCCAGCAGTGTCATAGCGGGTTCTTACAATGAGCAGTTCTTC.

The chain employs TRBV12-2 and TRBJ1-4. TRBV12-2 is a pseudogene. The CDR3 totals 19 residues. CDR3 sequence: CASRLEGRAESRLVEKLFF. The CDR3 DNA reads TGTGCAAGTCGCTTGGAGGGTCGGGCTGAGTCCAGACTAGTTGAAAAACTGTTTTTT.

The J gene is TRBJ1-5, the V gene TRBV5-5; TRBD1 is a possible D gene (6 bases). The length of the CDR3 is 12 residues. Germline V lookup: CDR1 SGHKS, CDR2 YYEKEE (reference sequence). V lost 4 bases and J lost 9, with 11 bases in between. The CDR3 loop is CASSEQGRPQHF. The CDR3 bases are TGTGCCAGCAGCGAACAGGGCAGGCCCCAGCATTTT.

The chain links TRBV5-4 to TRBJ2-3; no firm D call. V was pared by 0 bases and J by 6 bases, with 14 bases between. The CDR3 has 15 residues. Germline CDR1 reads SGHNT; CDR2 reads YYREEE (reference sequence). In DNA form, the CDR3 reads TGTGCCAGCAGCTTGGGGGCCGGTACTGGGGATACGCAGTATTTT. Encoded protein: CASSLGAGTGDTQYF.

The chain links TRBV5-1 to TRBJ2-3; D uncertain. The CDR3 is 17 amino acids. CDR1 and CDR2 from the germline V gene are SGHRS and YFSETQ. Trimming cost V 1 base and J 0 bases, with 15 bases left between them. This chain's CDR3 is CASSLSAGATSTDTQYF. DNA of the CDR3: TGCGCCAGCAGCTTGTCGGCAGGCGCGACTAGCACAGATACGCAGTATTTT.

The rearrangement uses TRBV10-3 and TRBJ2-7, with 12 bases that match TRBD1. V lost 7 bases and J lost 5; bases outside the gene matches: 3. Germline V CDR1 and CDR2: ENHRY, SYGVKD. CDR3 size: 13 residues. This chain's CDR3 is CAIKGTGGDEQYF. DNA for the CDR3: TGTGCCATCAAAGGGACAGGGGGCGACGAGCAGTACTTC.

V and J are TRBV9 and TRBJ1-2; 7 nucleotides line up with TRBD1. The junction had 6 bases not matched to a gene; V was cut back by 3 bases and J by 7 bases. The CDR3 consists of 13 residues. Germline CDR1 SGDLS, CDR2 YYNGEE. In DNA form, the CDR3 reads TGTGCCAGCAGCGCTTCCGGGACAGTTGGCTACACCTTC. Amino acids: CASSASGTVGYTF.

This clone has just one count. The CDR3: CASSLSPAGETQYF. Here the CDR3 DNA reads TGTGCCAGCAGTTTATCCCCCGCAGGGGAGACCCAGTACTTC. The rearrangement joins TRBV27 to TRBJ2-5; D is perhaps TRBD1 (5 bases). The germline CDR1 and CDR2 sequences are MNHEY and SMNVEV (reference sequence). V lost 0 bases and J lost 5, with 10 bases in between. CDR3 length: 14 residues.

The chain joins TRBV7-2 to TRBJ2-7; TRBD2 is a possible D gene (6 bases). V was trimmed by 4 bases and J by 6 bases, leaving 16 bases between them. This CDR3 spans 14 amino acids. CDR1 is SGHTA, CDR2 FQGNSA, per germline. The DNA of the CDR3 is TGTGCCAGCAGCTGGATGGGGACTTCGGCCGAGCAGTACTTC. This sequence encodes CASSWMGTSAEQYF.

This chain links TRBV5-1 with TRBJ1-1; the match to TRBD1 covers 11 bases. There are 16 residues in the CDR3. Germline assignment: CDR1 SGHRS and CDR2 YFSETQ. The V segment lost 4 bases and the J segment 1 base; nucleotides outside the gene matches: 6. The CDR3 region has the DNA TGCGCCAGCAGCGTTTATGGACAGGGGGCGAACACTGAAGCTTTCTTT. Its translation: CASSVYGQGANTEAFF.

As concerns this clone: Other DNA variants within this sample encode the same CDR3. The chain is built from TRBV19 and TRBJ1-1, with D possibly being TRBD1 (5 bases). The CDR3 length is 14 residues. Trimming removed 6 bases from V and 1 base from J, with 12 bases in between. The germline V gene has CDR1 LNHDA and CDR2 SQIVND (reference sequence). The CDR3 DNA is TGTGCCAGTAGCCCGGGGCTCGGGAACACTGAAGCTTTCTTT. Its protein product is CASSPGLGNTEAFF.

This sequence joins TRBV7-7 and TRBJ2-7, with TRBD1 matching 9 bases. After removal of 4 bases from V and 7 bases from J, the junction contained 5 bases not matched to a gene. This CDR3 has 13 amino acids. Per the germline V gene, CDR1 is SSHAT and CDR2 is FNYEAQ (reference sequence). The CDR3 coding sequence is TGTGCCAGCAGCTGGGACAGGGCGGGGGAGCAGTACTTC. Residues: CASSWDRAGEQYF.

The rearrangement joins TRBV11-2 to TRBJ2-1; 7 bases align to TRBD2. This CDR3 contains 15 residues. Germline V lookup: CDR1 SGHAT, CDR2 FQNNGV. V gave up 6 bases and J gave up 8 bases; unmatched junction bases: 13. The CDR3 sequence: CASSPGREGSYEQFF. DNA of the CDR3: TGTGCCAGCAGTCCTGGGAGGGAGGGCAGCTATGAGCAGTTCTTC.

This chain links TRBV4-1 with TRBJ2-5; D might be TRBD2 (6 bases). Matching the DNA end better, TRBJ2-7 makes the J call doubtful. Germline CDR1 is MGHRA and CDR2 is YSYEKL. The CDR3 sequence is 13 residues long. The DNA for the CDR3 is TGCGCCAGCAGCCGGGACTCATTCTACGAGCAGTACTTC. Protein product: CASSRDSFYEQYF.